This TCR beta chain was identified in a study of regulatory T cells in long-lasting Graves disease. The time point was: newly diagnosed GD, antithyroid drugs for less than 3 months. Construction of the TCR library relied on RNA isolated from PBMCs. In its sample, this clonotype was seen a few times. Its antigen remains unknown. A read error may be the cause here, since a much bigger clone is one base away. Arm-PCR of CDR3 regions and iRepertoire HTBI primers were used to build TCR beta libraries. TCRdb re-analysed the multiplex PCR reads in MiXCR, keeping a single row per CDR3 protein. The sample has around 450,000 distinct CDR3 sequences, roughly 15% seen once. Germline V gene data show CDR1 as DFQATT and CDR2 as SNEGSKA (reference sequence). The CDR3 is 14 amino acids. Study results and caveats: Newly diagnosed disease favored TRBV20-1 and TRBJ2-1 over persistent disease.

The sample was also linked to a second study, of T cells in Graves' hyperthyroidism and ophthalmopathy.

This chain joins TRBV20-1 and TRBJ1-1, with a possible D match to TRBD1 (6 bases). The material sequenced was peripheral blood mononuclear cells (PBMCs), taken at new diagnosis, from a patient treated with antithyroid drugs. This TCR came from a woman aged 40-49 years with Graves disease. In DNA form, the CDR3 reads TGCAGTGCTAGAGATGGGGGGCGGGACACTAAAGCTTTCTTT. Translation: CSARDGGRDTKAFF.